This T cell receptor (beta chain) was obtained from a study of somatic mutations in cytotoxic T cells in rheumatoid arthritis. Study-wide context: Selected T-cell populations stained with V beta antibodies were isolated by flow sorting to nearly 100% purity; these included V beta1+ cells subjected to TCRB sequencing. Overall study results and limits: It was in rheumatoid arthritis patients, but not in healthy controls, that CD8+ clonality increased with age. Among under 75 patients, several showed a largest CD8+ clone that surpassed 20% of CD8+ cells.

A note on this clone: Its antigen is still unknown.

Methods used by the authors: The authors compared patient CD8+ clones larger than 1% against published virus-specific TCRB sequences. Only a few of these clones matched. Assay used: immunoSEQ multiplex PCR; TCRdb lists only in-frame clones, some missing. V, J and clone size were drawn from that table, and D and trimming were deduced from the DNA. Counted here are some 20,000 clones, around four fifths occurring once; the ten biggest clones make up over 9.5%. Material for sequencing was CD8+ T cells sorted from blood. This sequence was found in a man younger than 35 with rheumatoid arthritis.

The CDR3 bases are TGTGCCAGCAGTTTGTGGTCACTTCGAGAGAACTATGGCTACACCTTC. Translating gives CASSLWSLRENYGYTF. V gene TRBV28 combines with J gene TRBJ1-2; no clear D gene. Deletions cut 3 bases from V and 2 bases from J, with 16 bases between. Germline CDR1 is MDHEN and CDR2 is SYDVKM. CDR3 length: 16 amino acids.